This section outlines one T cell receptor beta chain sequence together with its context. Here immunoSEQ multiplex PCR was the method, and the copy in TCRdb shows in-frame clones only, minus some. The table lists approximately 47,000 clones, 87% of them singletons, with about a tenth in the top ten. Germline assignment: CDR1 LNHDA and CDR2 SQIVND (reference sequence). The CDR3 is 13 amino acids. Trimming took 5 bases from V and 4 from J, leaving 12 bases between them. The entry originates in a study of OX40 agonist ivuxolimab in advanced cancers. This rearrangement joins TRBV19 to TRBJ2-7, with D uncertain. The source of this sequence is an adult with an advanced solid tumor such as melanoma, head and neck, liver or kidney cancer. Source: CD4+ or CD8+ T cells sorted from blood, taken in a trial of the OX40 agonist ivuxolimab. The CDR3 loop reads CASSVTHSYEQYF. DNA of the CDR3: TGTGCCAGTAGTGTGACACACAGTTACGAGCAGTACTTC.